This paragraph covers one T cell receptor (beta chain) sequence. This sample is drawn from a study of blood T cell repertoires in COVID-19. Study background: Sites across the United States, Italy and Spain contributed samples from acute and convalescent COVID-19. T cells, B-cell-depleted T cells, or PBMCs provided the cDNA or gDNA that served as material.

The CDR3 loop spans 15 amino acids. V lost 1 base, J lost 7 bases, and 16 bases lay in between. From germline, CDR1 is SGHTA and CDR2 FQGNSA. In the authors' methods: Reference gene primer amplification gave nucleated cell count estimates. Sequenced by immunoSEQ multiplex PCR; TCRdb stores in-frame clones only, minus some. V and J calls and clone size are those listed in that table; D and trimming were worked out from the DNA. Altogether approximately 230,000 clones are present, 87% being singletons, with the ten largest covering around 3%. The sample comprised peripheral blood. V is TRBV7-2 and J is TRBJ2-5, with D possibly TRBD2 on 5 matching bases. The origin of this receptor is a man between 18 and 35 years old with active or convalescent COVID-19. CDR3 amino acids: CASSLVVGGDGTQYF. CDR3 bases: TGTGCCAGCAGCTTAGTGGTAGGAGGCGACGGGACCCAGTACTTC. Combining the CDR3 with reference TRBV7-2 and TRBJ2-5 gives the whole variable domain GAGVSQSPSNKVTEKGKDVELRCDPISGHTALYWYRQSLGQGLEFLIYFQGNSAPDKSGLPSDRFSAERTGGSVSTLTIQRTQQEDSAVYLCASSLVVGGDGTQYFGPGTRLLVL.